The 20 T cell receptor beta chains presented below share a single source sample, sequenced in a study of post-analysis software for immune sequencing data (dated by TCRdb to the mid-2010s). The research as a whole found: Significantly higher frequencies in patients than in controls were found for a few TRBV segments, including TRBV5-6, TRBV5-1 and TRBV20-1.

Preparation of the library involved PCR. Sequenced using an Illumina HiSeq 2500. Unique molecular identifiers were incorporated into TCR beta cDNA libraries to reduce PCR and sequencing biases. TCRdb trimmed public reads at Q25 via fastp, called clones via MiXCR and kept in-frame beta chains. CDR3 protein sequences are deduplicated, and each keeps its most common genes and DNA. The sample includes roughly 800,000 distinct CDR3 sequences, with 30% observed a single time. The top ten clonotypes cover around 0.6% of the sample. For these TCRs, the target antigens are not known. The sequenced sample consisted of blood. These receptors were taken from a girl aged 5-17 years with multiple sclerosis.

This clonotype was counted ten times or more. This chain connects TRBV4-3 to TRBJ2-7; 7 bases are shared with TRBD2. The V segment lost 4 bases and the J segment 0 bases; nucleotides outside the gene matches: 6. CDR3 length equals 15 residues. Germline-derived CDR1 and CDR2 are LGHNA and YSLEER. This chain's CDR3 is CASSPQRGSSYEQYF. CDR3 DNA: TGCGCCAGCAGCCCACAGCGGGGCAGCTCCTACGAGCAGTACTTC.

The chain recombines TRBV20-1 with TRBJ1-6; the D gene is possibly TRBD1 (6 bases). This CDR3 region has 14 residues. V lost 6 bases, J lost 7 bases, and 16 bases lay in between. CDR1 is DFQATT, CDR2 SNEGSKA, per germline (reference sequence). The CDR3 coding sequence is TGCAGTGCCAACTCCCGGGGGGCCAATTCACCCCTCCACTTT. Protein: CSANSRGANSPLHF.

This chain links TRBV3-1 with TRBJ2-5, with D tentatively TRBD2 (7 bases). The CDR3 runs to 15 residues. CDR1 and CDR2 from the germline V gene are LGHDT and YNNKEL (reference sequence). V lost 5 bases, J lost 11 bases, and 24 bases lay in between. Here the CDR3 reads CASSSGGGRDNEQYF. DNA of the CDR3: TGTGCCAGCAGCTCAGGAGGAGGGAGGGACAATGAGCAGTACTTC.

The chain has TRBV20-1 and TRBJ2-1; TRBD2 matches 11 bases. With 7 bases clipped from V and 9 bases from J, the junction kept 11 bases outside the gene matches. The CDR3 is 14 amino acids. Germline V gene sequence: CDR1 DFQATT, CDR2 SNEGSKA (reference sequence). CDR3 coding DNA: TGCAGTGGGACTATTAGCGGGAGGGCCTTTGAGCAGTTCTTC. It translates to CSGTISGRAFEQFF.

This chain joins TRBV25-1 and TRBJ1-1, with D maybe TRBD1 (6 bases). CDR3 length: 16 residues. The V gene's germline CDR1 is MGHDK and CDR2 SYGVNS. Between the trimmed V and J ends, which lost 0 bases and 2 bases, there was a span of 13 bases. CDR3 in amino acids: CASSEYSARGNTEAFF. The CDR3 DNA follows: TGTGCCAGCAGTGAATATTCGGCCAGGGGAAACACTGAAGCTTTCTTT.

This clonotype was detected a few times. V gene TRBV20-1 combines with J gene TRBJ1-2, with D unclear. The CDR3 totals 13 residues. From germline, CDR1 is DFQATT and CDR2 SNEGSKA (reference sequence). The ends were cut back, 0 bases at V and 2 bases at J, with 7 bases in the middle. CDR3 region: CSARDRQNYGYTF. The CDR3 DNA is TGCAGTGCTAGAGATCGGCAAAACTATGGCTACACCTTC.

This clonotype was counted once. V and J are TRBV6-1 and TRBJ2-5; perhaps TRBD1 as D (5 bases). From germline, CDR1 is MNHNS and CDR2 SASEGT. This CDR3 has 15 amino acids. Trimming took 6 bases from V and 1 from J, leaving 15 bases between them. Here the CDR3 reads CASRNHRSLQETQYF. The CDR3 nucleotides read TGTGCCAGCAGGAACCACAGGAGCCTCCAAGAGACCCAGTACTTC.

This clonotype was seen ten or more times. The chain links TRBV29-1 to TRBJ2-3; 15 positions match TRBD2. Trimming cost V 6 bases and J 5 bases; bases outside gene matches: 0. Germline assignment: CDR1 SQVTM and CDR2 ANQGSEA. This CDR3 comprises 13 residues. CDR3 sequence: CSVGLAGGDTQYF. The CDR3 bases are TGCAGCGTGGGACTAGCGGGAGGAGATACGCAGTATTTT.

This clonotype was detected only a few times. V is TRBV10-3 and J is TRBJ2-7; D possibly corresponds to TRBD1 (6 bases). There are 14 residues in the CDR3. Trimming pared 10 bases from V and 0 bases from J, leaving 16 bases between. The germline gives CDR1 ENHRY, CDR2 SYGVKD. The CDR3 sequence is CATGDTKVSYEQYF. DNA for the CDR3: TGTGCCACCGGGGACACCAAAGTCTCCTACGAGCAGTACTTC.

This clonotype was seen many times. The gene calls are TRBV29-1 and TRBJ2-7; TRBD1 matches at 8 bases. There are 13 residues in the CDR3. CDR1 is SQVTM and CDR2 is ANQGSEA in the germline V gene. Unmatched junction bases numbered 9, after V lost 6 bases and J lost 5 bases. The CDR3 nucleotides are TGCAGCGTGGTAAGACAGGGGATGAACGAGCAGTACTTC. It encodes CSVVRQGMNEQYF.

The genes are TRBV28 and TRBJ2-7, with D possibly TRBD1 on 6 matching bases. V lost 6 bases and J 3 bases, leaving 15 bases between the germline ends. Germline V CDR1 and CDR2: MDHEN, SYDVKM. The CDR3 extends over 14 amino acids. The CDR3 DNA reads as TGTGCCAGCAGCTTCCGGACAGAACACTACGAGCAGTACTTC. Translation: CASSFRTEHYEQYF.

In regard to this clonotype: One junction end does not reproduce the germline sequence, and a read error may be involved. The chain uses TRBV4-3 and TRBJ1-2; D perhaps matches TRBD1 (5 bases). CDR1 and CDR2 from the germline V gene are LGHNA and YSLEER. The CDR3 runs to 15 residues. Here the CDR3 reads CANSQEWGANYGYTF. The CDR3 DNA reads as TGCGCCAACAGCCAAGAATGGGGCGCGAACTATGGCTACACCTTC.

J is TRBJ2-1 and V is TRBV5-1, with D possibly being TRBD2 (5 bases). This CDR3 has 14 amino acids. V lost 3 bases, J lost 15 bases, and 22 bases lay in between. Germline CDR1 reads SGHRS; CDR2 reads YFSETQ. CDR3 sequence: CASSSSPTRLAWFF. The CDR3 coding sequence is TGCGCCAGCAGCTCTTCCCCAACAAGGCTAGCATGGTTCTTC.

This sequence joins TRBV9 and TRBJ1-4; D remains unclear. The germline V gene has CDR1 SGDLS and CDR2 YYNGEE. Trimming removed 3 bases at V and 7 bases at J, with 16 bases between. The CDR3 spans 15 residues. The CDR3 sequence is CASSGISGGREKLFF. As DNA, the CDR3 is TGTGCCAGCAGCGGCATCTCAGGTGGGCGTGAAAAACTGTTTTTT.

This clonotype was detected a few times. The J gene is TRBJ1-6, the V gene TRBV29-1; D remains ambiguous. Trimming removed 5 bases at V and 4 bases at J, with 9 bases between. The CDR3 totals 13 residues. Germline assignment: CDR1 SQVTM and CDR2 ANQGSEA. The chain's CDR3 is CSVRTEYNSPLHF. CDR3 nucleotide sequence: TGCAGCGTTCGTACTGAGTATAATTCACCCCTCCACTTT.

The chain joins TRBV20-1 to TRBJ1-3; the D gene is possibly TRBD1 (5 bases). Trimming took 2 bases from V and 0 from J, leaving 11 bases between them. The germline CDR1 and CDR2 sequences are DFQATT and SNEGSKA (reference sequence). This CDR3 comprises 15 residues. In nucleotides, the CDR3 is TGCAGTGCTAGAAACTCCGGGACCTCTGGAAACACCATATATTTT. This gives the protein CSARNSGTSGNTIYF.

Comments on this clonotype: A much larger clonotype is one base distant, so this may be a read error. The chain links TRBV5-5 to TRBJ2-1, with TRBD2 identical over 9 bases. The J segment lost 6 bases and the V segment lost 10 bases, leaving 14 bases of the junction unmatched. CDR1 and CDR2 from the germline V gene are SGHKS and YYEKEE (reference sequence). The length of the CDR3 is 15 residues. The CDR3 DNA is TGTGCCTGCACCTTGTTGCGGGGGGGGACCAATGAGCAGTTCTTC. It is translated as CACTLLRGGTNEQFF.

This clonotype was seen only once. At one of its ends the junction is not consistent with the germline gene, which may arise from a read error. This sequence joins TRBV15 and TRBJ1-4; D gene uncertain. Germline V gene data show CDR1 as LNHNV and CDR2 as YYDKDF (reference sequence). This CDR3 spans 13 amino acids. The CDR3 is CATNREGLEKLFF. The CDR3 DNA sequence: TGTGCCACCAACAGAGAGGGTCTGGAAAAACTGTTTTTT.

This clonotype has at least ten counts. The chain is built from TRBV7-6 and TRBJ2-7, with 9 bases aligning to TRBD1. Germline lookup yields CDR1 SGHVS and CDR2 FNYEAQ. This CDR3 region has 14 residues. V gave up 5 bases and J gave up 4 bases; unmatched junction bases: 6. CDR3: CASSPPGQGYEQYF. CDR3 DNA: TGTGCCAGCAGCCCGCCGGGACAGGGTTACGAGCAGTACTTC.

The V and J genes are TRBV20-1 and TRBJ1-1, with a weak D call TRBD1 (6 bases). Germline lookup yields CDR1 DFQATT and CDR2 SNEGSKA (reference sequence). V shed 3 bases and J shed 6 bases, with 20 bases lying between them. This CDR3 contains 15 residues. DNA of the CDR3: TGCAGTGCTAGGCCGGCGGGGGGCGCAAGGTCTGAAGCTTTCTTT. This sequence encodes CSARPAGGARSEAFF.